One sample yielded the 25 T cell receptor beta chains listed below, sequenced in a study of T cell responses to AZD1222 COVID-19 vaccine. Profiling relied on immunoSEQ multiplex PCR, and the TCRdb table lists in-frame clones only, not all of them. The sample carries some 96,000 clones, about 88% recorded once. The input for sequencing was peripheral blood, taken on day 0 of AZD1222 vaccination. The receptors shown here come from an adult in good health.

The J gene is TRBJ1-1, the V gene TRBV2, with TRBD1 as a possible D gene (5 bases). Trimming removed 2 bases from V and 11 bases from J, with 15 bases in between. This CDR3 has 13 amino acids. The germline V gene has CDR1 SNHLY and CDR2 FYNNEI. In DNA form, the CDR3 reads TGTGCCAGCAGTGAAAGTAGGGACGGTGCGGCTTTCTTT. Protein sequence: CASSESRDGAAFF.

The chain employs TRBV9 and TRBJ1-6; no firm D call. The V end lost 0 bases, the J end lost 10 bases, and 11 bases lay between the germline ends. CDR1 and CDR2 from the germline V gene are SGDLS and YYNGEE. The CDR3 consists of 14 residues. The CDR3 region is CASSVEWERSPLHF. CDR3 nucleotides: TGTGCCAGCAGCGTAGAATGGGAGAGATCACCCCTCCACTTT.

The gene calls are TRBV29-1 and TRBJ2-1; D not certain. This CDR3 has 12 residues. V shed 2 bases and J shed 2 bases, with 4 bases lying between them. Germline CDR1 reads SQVTM; CDR2 reads ANQGSEA. The DNA of the CDR3 is TGCAGCGTTGAATGGGCCTACAATGAGCAGTTCTTC. It codes for CSVEWAYNEQFF.

The chain has TRBV11-2 and TRBJ1-2; TRBD1 matches 12 bases. This CDR3 comprises 13 residues. CDR1 is SGHAT, CDR2 FQNNGV, per germline. The CDR3 region is CVEGDRGHYGYTF. As DNA, the CDR3 is TGTGTCGAGGGGGACAGGGGGCACTATGGCTACACCTTC.

The chain recombines TRBV6-5 with TRBJ2-1; the D gene is possibly TRBD2 (6 bases). V was clipped by 6 bases and J by 0 bases, with 12 bases between them. The CDR3 is 15 amino acids. The germline gives CDR1 MNHEY, CDR2 SVGAGI. The CDR3 loop is CASRRRGSSYNEQFF. CDR3 bases: TGTGCCAGCAGGCGCCGGGGGAGCTCCTACAATGAGCAGTTCTTC.

The rearrangement links TRBV7-9 to TRBJ2-7, with TRBD2 matching over 7 bases. The V segment lost 8 bases and the J segment 3 bases; nucleotides outside the gene matches: 7. Germline lookup yields CDR1 SEHNR and CDR2 FQNEAQ (reference sequence). The CDR3 sequence is 13 residues long. The CDR3 DNA reads TGTGCCAGCTGCCGGGACTACCTCTACGAGCAGTACTTC. This gives the protein CASCRDYLYEQYF.

The chain links TRBV2 to TRBJ1-2; D is uncertain. CDR1 is SNHLY, CDR2 FYNNEI, per germline. CDR3 length: 13 amino acids. The germline V and J ends were trimmed by 3 bases and 8 bases, with 13 bases remaining between them. The CDR3 protein is CASSEWPAQGYTF. The DNA of the CDR3 is TGTGCCAGCAGTGAGTGGCCAGCCCAAGGCTACACCTTC. The full variable domain, rest sourced from reference TRBV2 and TRBJ1-2, is EPEVTQTPSHQVTQMGQEVILRCVPISNHLYFYWYRQILGQKVEFLVSFYNNEISEKSEIFDDQFSVERPDGSNFTLKIRSTKLEDSAMYFCASSEWPAQGYTFGSGTRLTVV.

This clone was counted only a few times. This sequence joins TRBV5-4 and TRBJ2-3; D is possibly TRBD1 (5 bases). Germline V CDR1 and CDR2: SGHNT, YYREEE (reference sequence). Trimming shortened V by 2 bases and J by 3 bases, and 7 bases separated the two germline ends. CDR3 length equals 13 residues. CDR3 in amino acids: CASSLQETDTQYF. For the CDR3, the DNA is TGTGCCAGCAGCTTACAGGAGACAGATACGCAGTATTTT.

This clone was seen a single time. The rearrangement links TRBV4-1 to TRBJ1-4; 9 nucleotides match TRBD1. The CDR3 is made up of 17 amino acids. The ends lost 2 bases at V and 3 bases at J; junction bases unmatched: 7. Germline V gene lookup returns CDR1 MGHRA and CDR2 YSYEKL. The CDR3 sequence: CASSQFGTGLSNEKLFF. CDR3 coding DNA: TGCGCCAGCAGCCAATTCGGGACAGGGCTCTCTAATGAAAAACTGTTTTTT.

V usage is TRBV6-1 and J usage is TRBJ2-7; no reliable D call. V lost 1 base and J lost 3, with 7 bases in between. Germline V gene data show CDR1 as MNHNS and CDR2 as SASEGT. The length of the CDR3 is 13 residues. CDR3 sequence (DNA): TGTGCCAGCAGTGAAGTGGGCAGCTACGAGCAGTACTTC. Amino acids: CASSEVGSYEQYF.

J is TRBJ1-2 and V is TRBV11-1, with TRBD1 identical over 7 bases. Germline V gene sequence: CDR1 SGHAT, CDR2 FQDESV (reference sequence). CDR3 length equals 11 residues. V was pared by 11 bases and J by 6 bases, with 6 bases of the junction left unmatched. This CDR3 reads CAVGTAHGYTF. CDR3 in DNA: TGTGCCGTCGGGACAGCACATGGCTACACCTTC.

V and J are TRBV18 and TRBJ2-6, with D unclear. Germline CDR1 and CDR2: KGHSH and LQKENI. The CDR3 is 16 residues long. Trimming stripped 5 bases from V and 4 bases from J, with 15 bases between. Written as DNA, the CDR3 is TGTGCCAGCTCAGGTTCCAAGGCCTACGGGGCCAACGTCCTGACTTTC. Translation: CASSGSKAYGANVLTF.

The chain combines TRBV3-1 (or the pseudogene TRBV3-2) with TRBJ2-4, with D possibly matching TRBD1 (6 bases). Trimming cost V 4 bases and J 1 base, with 17 bases left between them. The CDR3 loop spans 17 amino acids. Germline CDR1 LGHDT, CDR2 YNNKEL (reference sequence). CDR3 region: CASSRSAQGSAKNIQYF. In DNA form, the CDR3 reads TGTGCCAGCAGCCGCAGCGCACAGGGTTCGGCCAAAAACATTCAGTACTTC.

Comment on this clone: The same CDR3 can be traced to other DNA sequences in this sample. The V gene is TRBV28, the J gene TRBJ2-3; TRBD2 aligns across 11 bases. Germline V gives CDR1 MDHEN, CDR2 SYDVKM. The CDR3 length is 16 residues. V lost 5 bases to trimming and J lost 3 bases; unmatched junction nucleotides: 7. The CDR3 loop reads CASSPQTSGVTDTQYF. The CDR3 DNA reads TGTGCCAGCAGTCCCCAGACTAGCGGGGTAACAGATACGCAGTATTTT.

DNA of the CDR3: TGTGCCAGCAGTTACTCGGGGACAGGGAATTTGTCACCCCTCCACTTT. Protein: CASSYSGTGNLSPLHF. This chain connects TRBV6-5 to TRBJ1-6; 9 bases are a match to TRBD1. The V gene end was trimmed by 0 bases and the J gene end by 10 bases; junction bases not matched to a gene: 7. CDR1 and CDR2 from the germline V gene are MNHEY and SVGAGI. The CDR3 covers 16 residues.

J is TRBJ2-1 and V is TRBV10-3; the D call may be TRBD1 or TRBD2 (5 bases each). Germline V lookup: CDR1 ENHRY, CDR2 SYGVKD. Trimming took 4 bases from V and 4 from J, leaving 8 bases between them. The CDR3 spans 13 residues. The CDR3 reads CAISAGGYNEQFF. The CDR3 DNA is TGTGCCATCAGTGCTGGGGGTTACAATGAGCAGTTCTTC.

The chain recombines TRBV11-1 with TRBJ2-1; D is tentatively TRBD1 or TRBD2 (6 bases each). The CDR3 runs 16 residues. With 2 bases removed from V and 4 bases from J, the gap between germline ends came to 15 bases. Looked up from germline, CDR1 is SGHAT and CDR2 is FQDESV (reference sequence). The CDR3 spells CASSLRGDRGYNEQFF. DNA for the CDR3: TGTGCCAGCAGCTTAAGGGGGGATAGAGGTTACAATGAGCAGTTCTTC.

The rearrangement uses TRBV27 and TRBJ1-6; tentatively, D is TRBD1 (5 bases). Trimming took 4 bases from V and 10 from J, leaving 17 bases between them. This CDR3 region has 15 residues. Germline V lookup: CDR1 MNHEY, CDR2 SMNVEV (reference sequence). CDR3 protein: CASSSHGGEGSPLHF. The CDR3 coding sequence is TGTGCCAGCAGTTCCCATGGGGGTGAAGGATCACCCCTCCACTTT.

The gene calls are TRBV30 and TRBJ2-5, with a weak D call TRBD2 (5 bases). V lost 4 bases, J lost 2 bases, and 8 bases lay in between. Germline CDR1 reads GTSNPN; CDR2 reads SVGIG (reference sequence). The CDR3 is made up of 12 amino acids. The CDR3: CAWTLGQETQYF. The DNA of the CDR3 is TGTGCCTGGACACTAGGACAAGAGACCCAGTACTTC.

V and J are TRBV28 and TRBJ1-2; TRBD1 aligns across 7 bases. CDR3 length equals 14 residues. Germline V gene data show CDR1 as MDHEN and CDR2 as SYDVKM. The V and J ends lost 5 bases and 6 bases, in that order; junction bases with no gene match: 9. The CDR3 protein is CASSRQGSDNGYTF. DNA of the CDR3: TGTGCCAGCAGTAGACAGGGAAGTGATAATGGCTACACCTTC.

The V gene is TRBV6-5, the J gene TRBJ1-2, with D possibly TRBD1 on 5 matching bases. The germline V gene encodes CDR1 MNHEY and CDR2 SVGAGI. V was pared by 8 bases and J by 4 bases, with 11 bases between. CDR3 length: 12 residues. The DNA of the CDR3 is TGTGCCAGCGGGGGAGGAAGCTATGGCTACACCTTC. Amino acids: CASGGGSYGYTF.

This chain uses TRBV6-5 with TRBJ1-1; tentative D call: TRBD1 (6 bases). With 0 bases removed from V and 4 bases from J, the gap between germline ends came to 12 bases. The CDR3 extends over 15 amino acids. Germline values: CDR1 MNHEY, CDR2 SVGAGI. The CDR3 loop is CASSYSVRGRTEAFF. The DNA for the CDR3 is TGTGCCAGCAGTTACTCGGTACGGGGGCGCACTGAAGCTTTCTTT.

This clone showed up just once. The V and J genes are TRBV3-1 (or the pseudogene TRBV3-2) and TRBJ1-2; 7 positions match TRBD1. The CDR3 totals 14 residues. Trimming took 0 bases from V and 7 from J; bases not matched to a gene: 5. Germline V lookup: CDR1 LGHDT, CDR2 YNNKEL (reference sequence). The CDR3 loop is CASSQDLRQGGYTF. The CDR3 bases are TGTGCCAGCAGCCAAGATCTGAGACAGGGTGGCTACACCTTC.

This clone was recorded only once. The V gene is TRBV2, the J gene TRBJ1-6; the D is unclear. Germline CDR1 reads SNHLY; CDR2 reads FYNNEI. CDR3 length: 14 amino acids. Between the trimmed V and J ends, which lost 1 base and 10 bases, there was a span of 11 bases. CDR3 sequence: CASSEVGFGSPLHF. CDR3 DNA: TGTGCCAGCAGTGAAGTGGGGTTCGGCTCACCCCTCCACTTT.

This clone was detected a few times. The V gene is TRBV6-5, the J gene TRBJ2-1, with 8 positions matching TRBD2. CDR3 size: 15 residues. Germline CDR1 and CDR2: MNHEY and SVGAGI. With 7 bases clipped from V and 8 bases from J, the junction kept 13 bases outside the gene matches. In nucleotides, the CDR3 is TGTGCCAGCAATAAGAAGCGGGGGAGTTTCGATGAGCAGTTCTTC. Translated, it gives CASNKKRGSFDEQFF.